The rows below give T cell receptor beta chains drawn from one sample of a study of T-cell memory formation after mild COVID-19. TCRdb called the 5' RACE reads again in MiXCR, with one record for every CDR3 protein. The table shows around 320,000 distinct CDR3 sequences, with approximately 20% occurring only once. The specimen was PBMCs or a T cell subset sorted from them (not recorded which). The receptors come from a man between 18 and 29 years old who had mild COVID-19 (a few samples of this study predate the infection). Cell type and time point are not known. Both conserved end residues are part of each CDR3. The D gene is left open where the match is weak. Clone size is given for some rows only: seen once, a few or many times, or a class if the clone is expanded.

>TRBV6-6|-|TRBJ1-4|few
TGTGCCACGATAGGAGGGTCTAATGAAAAACTGTTTTTT
CATIGGSNEKLFF
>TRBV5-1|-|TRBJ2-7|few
TGCGCCAGCAGCTGGGGGACTGGTCGAAACGAGCAGTACTTC
CASSWGTGRNEQYF
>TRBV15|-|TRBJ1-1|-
TGTGCCACCAGCAGAGCCAGGGTCAACACTGAAGCTTTCTTT
CATSRARVNTEAFF
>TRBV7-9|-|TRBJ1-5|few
TGTGCCAGCAGCTTAGCAGGGGCGGGTCAGCCCCAGCATTTT
CASSLAGAGQPQHF
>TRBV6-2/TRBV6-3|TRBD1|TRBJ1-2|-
TGTGCCAGCACTTCTCGGACAGGGACCCTGCATGGCTACACCTTC
CASTSRTGTLHGYTF
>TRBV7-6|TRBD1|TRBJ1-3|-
TGTGCCAGCAGCGGGCGGGACAGGGGTTCTGGAAACACCATATATTTT
CASSGRDRGSGNTIYF
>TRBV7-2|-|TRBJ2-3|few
TGTGCCAGCAGCCCTGTAAGTCGACAGGACACAGATACGCAGTATTTT
CASSPVSRQDTDTQYF
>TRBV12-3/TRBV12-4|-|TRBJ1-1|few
TGTGCCAGCAGTTCGGGCGGTATGGCTTTCTTT
CASSSGGMAFF
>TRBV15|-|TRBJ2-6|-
TGTGCCACCAGTCGGAGGAGTGTTCTCTCTGGGGCCAACGTCCTGACTTTC
CATSRRSVLSGANVLTF
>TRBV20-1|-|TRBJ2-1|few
TGCAGTGCTAGAGGATCGGGAACGGGGCTAAATGAGCAGTTCTTC
CSARGSGTGLNEQFF
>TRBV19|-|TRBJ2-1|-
TGTGCCAGTAACTCGGAGGTTTCCGAGCAGTTCTTC
CASNSEVSEQFF
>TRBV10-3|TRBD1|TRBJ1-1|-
TGTGCCTCCAGGGGGCCAAGGATGAACACTGAAGCTTTCTTT
CASRGPRMNTEAFF
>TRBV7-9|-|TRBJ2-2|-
TGTGCCAGCAGCCCTTTGACAGGCTGGTCGTTCGGGGAGCTGTTTTTT
CASSPLTGWSFGELFF
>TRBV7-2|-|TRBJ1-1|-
TGTGCCAGCAGCTTTACCGTCAGGCCCATGAACACTGAAGCTTTCTTT
CASSFTVRPMNTEAFF
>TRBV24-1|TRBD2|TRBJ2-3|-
TGTGCCACCAGTGACCCCCAGCGGGGGAGCTGCACAGATACGCAGTATTTT
CATSDPQRGSCTDTQYF
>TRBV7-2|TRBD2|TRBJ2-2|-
TGTGCCAGCAGCTTAGAAGCGGGGGCACCCGGGGAGCTGTTTTTT
CASSLEAGAPGELFF
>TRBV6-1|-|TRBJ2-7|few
TGTGCCAGCGAGGAAGGCTTTGCGTACGAGCAGTACTTC
CASEEGFAYEQYF
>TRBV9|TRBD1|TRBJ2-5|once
TGTGCCAGCAGCGTAGACAGGGGACGGGAGACCCAGTACTTC
CASSVDRGRETQYF
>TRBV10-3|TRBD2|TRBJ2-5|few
TGTGCCATCAGTGCCATACTAGCGGCCCAAGAGACCCAGTACTTC
CAISAILAAQETQYF
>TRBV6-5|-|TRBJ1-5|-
TGTGCCAGCTCAGGGGTGATAGGCAATCAGCCCCAGCATTTT
CASSGVIGNQPQHF
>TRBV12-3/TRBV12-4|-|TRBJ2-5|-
TGTGCCAGCAGTACCGGGACGCCCGGTATGACCCAGTACTTC
CASSTGTPGMTQYF
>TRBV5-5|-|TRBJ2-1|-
TGTGCCAGCAGCTTGACCGGGGGCATAGGGTCCTACAATGAGCAGTTCTTC
CASSLTGGIGSYNEQFF
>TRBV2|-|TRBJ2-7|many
TGTGCCAGCACTCCAGGTTACGAGCAGTACTTC
CASTPGYEQYF
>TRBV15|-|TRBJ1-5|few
TGTGCCACCAGCGGACGACCGGGACGGGGGAATCAGCCCCAGCATTTT
CATSGRPGRGNQPQHF
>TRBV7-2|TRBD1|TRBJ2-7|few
TGTGCCAGCAGCTTAGCGAGTCAGGGGGCCTACGAGCAGTACTTC
CASSLASQGAYEQYF
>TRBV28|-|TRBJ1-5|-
TGTGCCAGCAGTCCCTCGGAGGGGATGAATCAGCCCCAGCATTTT
CASSPSEGMNQPQHF
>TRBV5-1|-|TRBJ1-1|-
TGCGCCAGCAGCTTGGTTGGGACTTGGCAGACTGAAGCTTTCTTT
CASSLVGTWQTEAFF
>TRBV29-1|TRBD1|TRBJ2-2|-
TGCAGCGTCGAAGCAGTCCAGGGGGAACCCGGGGAGCTGTTTTTT
CSVEAVQGEPGELFF
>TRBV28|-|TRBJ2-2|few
TGTGCCAGCAGTTTGGGTGGGCTTTACACCGGGGAGCTGTTTTTT
CASSLGGLYTGELFF
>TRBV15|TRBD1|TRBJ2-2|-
TGTGCCACCAGCAGAGATAACAGGGGGCTTCCCGGGGAGCTGTTTTTT
CATSRDNRGLPGELFF
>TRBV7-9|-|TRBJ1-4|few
TGTGCCAGCACCCCCCCCAACCGAGGGGAAAAACTGTTTTTT
CASTPPNRGEKLFF
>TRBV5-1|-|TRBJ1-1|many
TGCGCCAGCAGCACGGACGGAGGTAGCATGAACACTGAAGCTTTCTTT
CASSTDGGSMNTEAFF
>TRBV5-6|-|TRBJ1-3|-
TGTGCCAGCAGCCTGGGACGGAACTCTGGAAACACCATATATTTT
CASSLGRNSGNTIYF
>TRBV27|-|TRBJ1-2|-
TGTGCCAGCCGCAGACTGGACAGAGAGGATGGCTACACCTTC
CASRRLDREDGYTF
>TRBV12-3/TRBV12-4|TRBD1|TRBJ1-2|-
TGTGCCAGCAGTTTGGACAGGCGTACTAACTATGGCTACACCTTC
CASSLDRRTNYGYTF
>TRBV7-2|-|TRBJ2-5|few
TGTGCCAGCAGCTTTACTAGAGGAGAGACCCAGTACTTC
CASSFTRGETQYF
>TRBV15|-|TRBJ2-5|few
TGTGCCACCAGCCCTTCCGTCCAAGAGACCCAGTACTTC
CATSPSVQETQYF
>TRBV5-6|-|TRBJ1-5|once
TGTGCCAGCAGCTGGAACAGGGATAAGCCCCAGCATTTT
CASSWNRDKPQHF
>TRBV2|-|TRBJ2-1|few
TGTGCCAGCGAGGCGACGCGCGCCTACAATGAGCAGTTCTTC
CASEATRAYNEQFF
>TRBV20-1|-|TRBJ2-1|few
TGCAGTGCTGAAGAGAGGAACAGGGATGAGCAGTTCTTC
CSAEERNRDEQFF
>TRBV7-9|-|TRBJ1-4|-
TGTGCCAGCAGCCGCGGGACACCTAATGAAAAACTGTTTTTT
CASSRGTPNEKLFF
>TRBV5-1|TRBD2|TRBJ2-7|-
TGCGCCAGCAGCCGCGGGACTAGCGGGGGGCCAGACTACGAGCAGTACTTC
CASSRGTSGGPDYEQYF
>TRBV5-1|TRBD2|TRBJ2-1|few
TGCGCCAGCAGCCCCACGGGGGGGCTATCCAATGAGCAGTTCTTC
CASSPTGGLSNEQFF
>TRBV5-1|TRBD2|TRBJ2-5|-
TGCGCCAGCACCAGACTAGCGGGGGTACAAGAGACCCAGTACTTC
CASTRLAGVQETQYF
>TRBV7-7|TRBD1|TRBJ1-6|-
TGTGCTAGCAGTTCCGGACAGGGCGCACCCCTCCACTTT
CASSSGQGAPLHF
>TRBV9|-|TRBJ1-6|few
TGTGCCAGCAGCGTAGAGTGGAGCTCCTATAATTCACCCCTCCACTTT
CASSVEWSSYNSPLHF
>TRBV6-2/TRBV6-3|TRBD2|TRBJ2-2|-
TGTGCCAGCAGATTAGCGGGACTCACCGGGGAGCTGTTTTTT
CASRLAGLTGELFF
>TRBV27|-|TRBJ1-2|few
TGTGCCAGCAGGGACCAAGGGGGGAGTGGCTACACCTTC
CASRDQGGSGYTF
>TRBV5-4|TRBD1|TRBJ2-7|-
TGTGCCAGCAGCTCGGGACAGGGCCACTACGAGCAGTACTTC
CASSSGQGHYEQYF
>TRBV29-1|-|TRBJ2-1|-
TGCAGCGTTGAGCTTGTTGGAGGTTACAAATACAATGAGCAGTTCTTC
CSVELVGGYKYNEQFF
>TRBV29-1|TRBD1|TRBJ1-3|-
TGCAGCGTTGAATTGCCGGGACAGCGGAACACCATATATTTT
CSVELPGQRNTIYF
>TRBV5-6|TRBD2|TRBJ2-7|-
TGTGCCAGCAGCCACTATTGGACTAGCGTACACGAGCAGTACTTC
CASSHYWTSVHEQYF
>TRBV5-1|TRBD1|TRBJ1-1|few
TGCGCCAGCAGCTTGGCGCGTCAGGGGGGCACCATGAACACTGAAGCTTTCTTT
CASSLARQGGTMNTEAFF